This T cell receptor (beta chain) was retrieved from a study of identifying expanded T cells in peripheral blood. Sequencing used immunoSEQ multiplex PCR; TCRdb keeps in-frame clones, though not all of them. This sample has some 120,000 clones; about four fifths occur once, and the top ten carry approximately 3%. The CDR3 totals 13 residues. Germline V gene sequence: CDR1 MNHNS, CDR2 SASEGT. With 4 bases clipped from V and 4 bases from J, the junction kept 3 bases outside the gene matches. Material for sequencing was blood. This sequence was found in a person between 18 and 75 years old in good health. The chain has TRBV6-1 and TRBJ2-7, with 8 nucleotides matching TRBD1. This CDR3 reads CASSARTGYEQYF. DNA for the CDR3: TGTGCCAGCAGTGCCCGGACAGGGTACGAGCAGTACTTC.